This is a list of T cell receptor beta chains from one sample in a study of blood T cell repertoires in COVID-19. The repertoire was sequenced with immunoSEQ multiplex PCR; TCRdb's copy has only in-frame clones and lacks some. The table includes 45,000 to 70,000 clones, about 84% detected once. The sample was peripheral blood. The receptors here all came from a man between 60 and 70 years old with acute or convalescent COVID-19. Both conserved end residues are part of each CDR3. D genes are given only for firm matches. Size values are once, few and many counts, or a class for expanded clones, and some rows have none.

cdr3_nt | cdr3_aa | d_call | cdr3_length | j_call | v_call | clone_size
TGTGCCAGTAGTATAGCCGGGAACAATCAGCCCCAGCATTTT | CASSIAGNNQPQHF | - | 14 | TRBJ1-5 | TRBV19 | -
TGTGCCATCGGAGGGGCCAGAATGAACACTGAAGCTTTCTTT | CAIGGARMNTEAFF | - | 14 | TRBJ1-1 | TRBV6-6 | few
TGTGCCAGCAGCGTAGGACTAGCGGGGGGGCGATACAATGAGCAGTTCTTC | CASSVGLAGGRYNEQFF | TRBD2 | 17 | TRBJ2-1 | TRBV9 | -
TGTGCCAGCAGCCAAGGCGGACTAGCGGGGGGGAGGGAGCAGTACTTC | CASSQGGLAGGREQYF | TRBD2 | 16 | TRBJ2-7 | TRBV14 | -
TGTGCCAGCAGAACAGGGGGGGCAGATACGCAGTATTTT | CASRTGGADTQYF | - | 13 | TRBJ2-3 | TRBV12-3/TRBV12-4 | -
TGTGCCAGCAGCTTAGCCAGGGGGCTCGAAAAACTGTTTTTT | CASSLARGLEKLFF | TRBD1 | 14 | TRBJ1-4 | TRBV7-9 | -
TGTGCCAGCAGGCTCAACTGGGCTGAGATCTACGAGCAGTACTTC | CASRLNWAEIYEQYF | - | 15 | TRBJ2-7 | TRBV2 | -
TGTGCCACCCGGGACAGGAGATCTCTGGAAAAACTGTTTTTT | CATRDRRSLEKLFF | TRBD1 | 14 | TRBJ1-4 | TRBV15 | -
TGTGCCAGCAGCCAGACAGGGAGCGAGCAGTACTTC | CASSQTGSEQYF | TRBD1 | 12 | TRBJ2-7 | TRBV3-1/TRBV3-2 | -
TGTGCCAGTAGTATAGATCCTAGCGGGGGTAGCACAGATACGCAGTATTTT | CASSIDPSGGSTDTQYF | TRBD2 | 17 | TRBJ2-3 | TRBV19 | -
TGCGCCAGCAGCCCAGGACTAGATTACACAGATACGCAGTATTTT | CASSPGLDYTDTQYF | TRBD2 | 15 | TRBJ2-3 | TRBV5-1 | -
TGTGCTAGCAGCCTGGGGGGGCGCGGCGGGGAGCTGTTTTTT | CASSLGGRGGELFF | - | 14 | TRBJ2-2 | TRBV7-7 | few
TGTGCCAGTAGTAAACCGGGACAGGGGGCGTATCCCGGGGAGCTGTTTTTT | CASSKPGQGAYPGELFF | TRBD1 | 17 | TRBJ2-2 | TRBV19 | -
TGTGCCATCAGCGCACAGGGGGCCGGTGCCGGGGAGACCCAGTACTTC | CAISAQGAGAGETQYF | TRBD1 | 16 | TRBJ2-5 | TRBV10-3 | -
TGCGCCAGCAGCAAGGAGGGGGCTGGAGGCTACACCTTC | CASSKEGAGGYTF | TRBD1 | 13 | TRBJ1-2 | TRBV5-1 | few
TGTGCCAGCAGCGCAGGAATGCGACCTGGAAACACCATATATTTT | CASSAGMRPGNTIYF | - | 15 | TRBJ1-3 | TRBV9 | -
TGCGCCAGCAGCCAACCGACAGGACAAGAGACCCAGTACTTC | CASSQPTGQETQYF | - | 14 | TRBJ2-5 | TRBV4-1 | -
TGCGCCAGCAGCACCCGACAGGGGGCAAACTATGGCTACACCTTC | CASSTRQGANYGYTF | TRBD1 | 15 | TRBJ1-2 | TRBV5-1 | -
TGTGCCAGCAGACTCCATCAGGGCTACGAGCAGTACTTC | CASRLHQGYEQYF | - | 13 | TRBJ2-7 | TRBV6-5 | few
TGTGCCAGCAATATTTACGCCAGCGGGGGAAGGAATGAGCAGTTCTTC | CASNIYASGGRNEQFF | TRBD2 | 16 | TRBJ2-1 | TRBV27 | -
TGCGCCAGCAGCTTCTTGACAGGGGGCTACGAGCAGTACTTC | CASSFLTGGYEQYF | TRBD1 | 14 | TRBJ2-7 | TRBV5-1 | once
TGTGCCAGCAGCGCCGCCCCTACTGCCTATTACTATGGCTACACCTTC | CASSAAPTAYYYGYTF | - | 16 | TRBJ1-2 | TRBV2 | -
TGCAGCGTTCGCACAGGGGAATCACCCCTCCACTTT | CSVRTGESPLHF | TRBD1 | 12 | TRBJ1-6 | TRBV29-1 | -
TGTGCCAGCAGCCCACAGGGGGCTCGTAATGAAAAACTGTTTTTT | CASSPQGARNEKLFF | TRBD1 | 15 | TRBJ1-4 | TRBV5-6 | -
TGTGCCAGCAGTGAAGCTCCCAAACCTGCAGGGACTGAAGCTTTCTTT | CASSEAPKPAGTEAFF | - | 16 | TRBJ1-1 | TRBV6-1 | once
TGTGCCAGCAGCGCCGGGGGAGAGACCCAGTACTTC | CASSAGGETQYF | - | 12 | TRBJ2-5 | TRBV12-3/TRBV12-4 | once
TGCGCCAGCAGCTTAGTTCCGGCAGATACGCAGTATTTT | CASSLVPADTQYF | - | 13 | TRBJ2-3 | TRBV5-1 | -
TGTGCCAGCAGCGTCAGGGCGCAACCCTCCTACGAGCAGTACTTC | CASSVRAQPSYEQYF | - | 15 | TRBJ2-7 | TRBV9 | -
TGTGCCAGCACCGAAGGGCTGGGGCGCTCTGGAAACACCATATATTTT | CASTEGLGRSGNTIYF | - | 16 | TRBJ1-3 | TRBV2 | -
TGTGCCAGCACCCTACCCTGGGACAGGGGATATGTGAAGACTAATGAAAAACTGTTTTTT | CASTLPWDRGYVKTNEKLFF | - | 20 | TRBJ1-4 | TRBV21-1 | -
TGTGCCAGCAGTTTAACCCAGTCCTACGAGCAGTACTTC | CASSLTQSYEQYF | - | 13 | TRBJ2-7 | TRBV28 | -
TGTGCCAGCATCGGAAGGGGGGGGAACACCGGGGAGCTGTTTTTT | CASIGRGGNTGELFF | - | 15 | TRBJ2-2 | TRBV7-2 | -
TGTGCCAGCAGTGAAGCCCCGTCTAGCGGGAATACGCAGTATTTT | CASSEAPSSGNTQYF | TRBD2 | 15 | TRBJ2-3 | TRBV6-1 | few
TGTGCCAGCAGCCGGAACTCGAGGGTTGGTGAGACCCAGTACTTC | CASSRNSRVGETQYF | - | 15 | TRBJ2-5 | TRBV14 | -
TGTGCCATCACCGGGACAGGTGGGATTATGAACTATGGCTACACCTTC | CAITGTGGIMNYGYTF | TRBD1 | 16 | TRBJ1-2 | TRBV10-3 | -
TGTGCCAGCACCTCCGGGACAGGGAACCACAATGAGCAGTTCTTC | CASTSGTGNHNEQFF | TRBD1 | 15 | TRBJ2-1 | TRBV7-2 | -
TGCAGTGCTAGTCCAGGGGTTACTCAAGAGACCCAGTACTTC | CSASPGVTQETQYF | - | 14 | TRBJ2-5 | TRBV20-1 | -
TGCGCCACCCGACAGGGGGGAAACACTGAAGCTTTCTTT | CATRQGGNTEAFF | TRBD1 | 13 | TRBJ1-1 | TRBV5-1 | -
TGCGCCAGCAGCCAAGTCCCCGGGACAAAAACCGGGGAGCTGTTTTTT | CASSQVPGTKTGELFF | - | 16 | TRBJ2-2 | TRBV4-1 | -
TGTGCCAGAAGCGAACCGGGACAGGGTGTCACCGGGGAGCTGTTTTTT | CARSEPGQGVTGELFF | TRBD1 | 16 | TRBJ2-2 | TRBV5-3 | -
TGCAGTGCTAGTGAGGGGCCTAACTATGGCTACACCTTC | CSASEGPNYGYTF | - | 13 | TRBJ1-2 | TRBV20-1 | -
TGTGCCAGCAGCTCCCAGGGGGGACTAGGGAATGAGCAGTTCTTC | CASSSQGGLGNEQFF | - | 15 | TRBJ2-1 | TRBV7-2 | -
TGTGCCAGCAAGAGCAGACAGAACAATGAGCAGTTCTTC | CASKSRQNNEQFF | - | 13 | TRBJ2-1 | TRBV2 | once